A selection of T cell receptor beta chains follows, all from one sample in a study of T cells in Graves' hyperthyroidism and ophthalmopathy. One entry per CDR3 protein, called by TCRdb with MiXCR from the multiplex PCR reads. The sample lists roughly 300,000 distinct CDR3 sequences, roughly 23% occurring once. The sequenced sample was blood. The receptors were gathered from a woman aged 50 to 60 with Graves' hyperthyroidism. Both conserved end residues are part of each CDR3. The size entry is marked missing in some rows and otherwise reads once, few, many or a size class.

V gene	clone size	CDR3 protein
TRBV12-3/TRBV12-4	many	CASSPGEVSSYNEQFF
TRBV28	NA	CASSLSAGGGAFF
TRBV2	NA	CASSKAVGQHKAFF
TRBV5-1	many	CASSLAPVRNTEAFF
TRBV7-2	few	CASSLVGIGETQYF
TRBV5-4	few	CASSLDAGTAFKGQFF
TRBV2	NA	CASPARDTRTDTQYF
TRBV7-2	many	CASSTQGAKVSYEQYF
TRBV20-1	many	CSARDPPGYEQYF
TRBV10-3	NA	CAIREIAGGTYEQYF
TRBV5-5	many	CASSRLHLSYGYTF
TRBV6-5	few	CASSYFQGNNSPLHF
TRBV9	NA	CASSPPGQGREMNTEAFF
TRBV18	many	CASSPLGGDTEAFF
TRBV11-2	NA	CASSLDPAYSTDTQYF
TRBV2	many	CASSEVREGEQFF
TRBV5-1	many	CASSPGTSGIYTDTQYF
TRBV12-3/TRBV12-4	few	CASSSQGRGYTF
TRBV3-1	few	CASSQSDANTEAFF
TRBV28	many	CASTPPGPYEQYF
TRBV30	few	CAWSVSGTGELFF
TRBV19	few	CASSTGPGTGELFF
TRBV13	NA	CAGSSGTAPNSQYF
TRBV20-1	many	CSAKQGLNQPQHF
TRBV6-1	many	CASRDKQGSNQPQHF
TRBV7-2	NA	CASSFSPGTPRSYEQYF
TRBV9	NA	CASSVAAGAGGELFF
TRBV10-3	few	CAISEYLTSGLGLYNEQFF
TRBV6-9	NA	CASSYIGSAGELFF
TRBV5-1	few	CASTDRLGHLETQYF
TRBV5-4	many	CASSSEGVAETQYF
TRBV18	many	CASSPEGLAGDEQYF
TRBV7-2	NA	CASSLVLAGGNEQFF
TRBV6-9	NA	CASRTSDNYGYTF
TRBV7-9	many	CASSLWGYNEQFF
TRBV18	many	CASSPTREGPGGYTF
TRBV7-2	NA	CASSLAGLAKYEQYF
TRBV29-1	many	CSVGQNTEAFF
TRBV20-1	many	CSARDLAGPSNQPQHF
TRBV19	NA	CASTPAQGDPFYGYTF
TRBV14	NA	CASSQDLGQEKLFF
TRBV11-2	few	CASSSAASGIYEQYF
TRBV29-1	few	CSAEGGYTF
TRBV6-1	few	CASSVSGGSYQPQHF
TRBV4-1	many	CASSQDRYSSYEQYF
TRBV5-1	NA	CASSRDASSETQYF
TRBV6-1	NA	CATNVVQGNYGYTF
TRBV11-2	many	CASSPDRSNTGELFF
TRBV2	few	CASMGARPPLGYTF
TRBV20-1	many	CSARGAGGDTQYF
TRBV18	many	CASSPRDGAYEQYF
TRBV10-1	NA	CASRAGVGYEQFF
TRBV20-1	many	CSARTVYQETQYF